This entry describes one TCR beta chain. This sample stems from a study of a mutant IDH1 vaccine in newly diagnosed glioma. As for time point: baseline, week 1 (first vaccination visit). Treatment: pre-vaccination baseline after standard-of-care therapy. The CDR3 length is 14 residues. CDR1 is GTSNPN and CDR2 is SVGIG in the germline V gene (reference sequence). The V end was cut by 8 bases, the J end by 2 bases, with 13 bases between. The protocol was immunoSEQ multiplex PCR, while the TCRdb copy is restricted to in-frame clones and leaves out a portion. The sample includes some 61,000 clones, 70% to 90% seen only once; the top ten take roughly 2.6%.

Sequencing was performed on PBMCs, taken from a glioma patient treated with radiotherapy, temozolomide or both. This sequence joins TRBV30 and TRBJ1-6; D remains unclear. The sequence was obtained from a man in his thirties or forties with glioma. The CDR3 bases are TGTGCCGGGAATACCGGGACCTATAATTCACCCCTCCACTTT. Translating it yields CAGNTGTYNSPLHF.